This entry lists 5 T cell receptor beta chains sequenced from one sample in a study of blood T cell repertoires in COVID-19. Generated by immunoSEQ multiplex PCR, the TCRdb table keeps only in-frame clones and is missing some. This table holds 70,000 to 95,000 clones, approximately 78% found once. The sequenced sample consisted of peripheral blood. Every receptor here comes from a human donor in a cohort sampled during active COVID-19.

The chain carries TRBV9 and TRBJ1-4, with 8 bases that match TRBD1. This CDR3 region has 16 residues. The V gene end was trimmed by 4 bases and the J gene end by 4 bases; junction bases not matched to a gene: 9. Germline V gene data show CDR1 as SGDLS and CDR2 as YYNGEE. CDR3 amino acids: CASSSRTGHGNEKLFF. In DNA, the CDR3 is TGTGCCAGCAGCTCCCGGACAGGGCATGGTAATGAAAAACTGTTTTTT.

The genes are TRBV24-1 and TRBJ2-3, with D tentatively TRBD1 (5 bases). Germline V gene data show CDR1 as KGHDR and CDR2 as SFDVKD. V was cut by 7 bases and J by 2 bases, with 12 bases left in between. The CDR3 contains 14 residues. The CDR3 sequence: CATRQGAITDTQYF. The CDR3 DNA reads TGTGCCACCAGGCAAGGGGCGATCACAGATACGCAGTATTTT.

This clone was found a few times. The genes are TRBV4-2 and TRBJ1-2; D possibly corresponds to TRBD1 (6 bases). The germline CDR1 and CDR2 sequences are LGHNA and YNFKEQ. Trimming left V 2 bases short and J 4 bases short, with 14 bases between. CDR3 length equals 15 residues. For the CDR3, the DNA is TGTGCCAGCAGCCAACCCAGGGCGGGGGCCTATGGCTACACCTTC. It encodes CASSQPRAGAYGYTF.

The chain uses TRBV28 and TRBJ2-3; 7 bases agree with TRBD2. The length of the CDR3 is 12 residues. Germline V gene lookup returns CDR1 MDHEN and CDR2 SYDVKM. The V gene end was trimmed by 2 bases and the J gene end by 7 bases; junction bases not matched to a gene: 0. CDR3 amino acids: CASSLGTNTQYF. CDR3 in DNA: TGTGCCAGCAGTTTAGGGACTAATACGCAGTATTTT.

Points on this clone: The same CDR3 also results from other DNA sequences found in this sample. The CDR3 reads CASSEPRRRGEKLFF. The CDR3 DNA is TGTGCCAGCAGTGAACCCCGGAGAAGGGGTGAAAAACTGTTTTTT. The gene calls are TRBV6-1 and TRBJ1-4; a possible D gene is TRBD1 (5 bases). The V and J ends lost 2 bases and 7 bases respectively, with 14 bases between them. The CDR3 length is 15 residues. Germline loops: CDR1 MNHNS, CDR2 SASEGT.